The 12 T cell receptor beta chains reported below all come from one sample, sequenced in a study of radiotherapy plus CTLA-4 blockade in lung cancer. Libraries were prepared by immunoSEQ multiplex PCR; TCRdb keeps only in-frame clonotypes and omits some of them. The sample yields about 48,000 clones, 75% to 90% seen once. Sequenced here: peripheral blood, sampled from a patient treated with radiotherapy plus ipilimumab. The receptors were gathered from a human donor with non-small cell lung cancer that progressed on radiotherapy plus ipilimumab. Some clones in this sample may be carry-over from other donors' samples.

This chain uses TRBV11-3 with TRBJ2-3; 9 bases are a match to TRBD2. V shed 2 bases and J 0 bases; nucleotides not matched to a gene: 6. Germline loops: CDR1 SGHNT, CDR2 YENEEA. This CDR3 comprises 17 residues. CDR3 nucleotide sequence: TGTGCCAGCAGCTTATCGACTAGCGGAGAGAGCACAGATACGCAGTATTTT. Protein product: CASSLSTSGESTDTQYF.

The rearrangement joins TRBV6-1 to TRBJ1-5; 9 nucleotides line up with TRBD1. Germline CDR1 and CDR2: MNHNS and SASEGT. The CDR3 is 13 residues long. Losses at the gene ends were 6 bases for V and 7 bases for J; bases not matched to a gene: 4. DNA for the CDR3: TGTGCCAGCAGGGACAGGGGCGTACAGCCCCAGCATTTT. This codes for CASRDRGVQPQHF.

CDR3 bases: TGTGCCAGTAGTATGACAGGGTTGACTGAAGCTTTCTTT. This translates into CASSMTGLTEAFF. The gene calls are TRBV19 and TRBJ1-1; TRBD1 matches at 7 bases. The V gene's germline CDR1 is LNHDA and CDR2 SQIVND (reference sequence). V lost 3 bases and J lost 5; bases outside the gene matches: 3. The length of the CDR3 is 13 residues.

The rearrangement links TRBV27 to TRBJ2-1; TRBD2 matches 10 bases. Germline assignment: CDR1 MNHEY and CDR2 SMNVEV (reference sequence). The CDR3 has 20 amino acids. V was pared by 5 bases and J by 0 bases, with 16 bases of the junction left unmatched. The CDR3 reads CASSPRPGLAPFSSYNEQFF. The CDR3 DNA is TGTGCCAGCAGTCCTAGGCCGGGACTAGCGCCCTTTAGCTCCTACAATGAGCAGTTCTTC.

The chain carries TRBV5-1 and TRBJ1-1, with a tentative D call TRBD1 (6 bases). The ends were cut back, 6 bases at V and 1 base at J, with 16 bases in the middle. There are 15 residues in the CDR3. CDR1 and CDR2 from the germline V gene are SGHRS and YFSETQ. The CDR3 here is CASTLWDTQNTEAFF. The CDR3 DNA is TGCGCCAGCACATTATGGGACACCCAGAACACTGAAGCTTTCTTT.

This clone appeared a few times. The chain joins TRBV5-1 to TRBJ2-3, with 7 bases aligning to TRBD2. The J segment lost 4 bases and the V segment lost 3 bases, leaving 8 bases of the junction unmatched. In germline, CDR1 is SGHRS, CDR2 YFSETQ. There are 15 residues in the CDR3. The DNA of the CDR3 is TGCGCCAGCAGCTCCGGGACTATAAGCTCAGATACGCAGTATTTT. It codes for CASSSGTISSDTQYF.

This clone came up once. V usage is TRBV5-6 and J usage is TRBJ1-1; D remains ambiguous. Trimming took 4 bases from V and 3 from J, leaving 10 bases between them. The CDR3 has 13 residues. Germline-derived CDR1 and CDR2 are SGHDT and YYEEEE. The CDR3 DNA reads as TGTGCCAGCAGCCCAGACATGTACACTGAAGCTTTCTTT. Protein product: CASSPDMYTEAFF. Full variable domain (remainder filled in from reference TRBV5-6 and TRBJ1-1): DAGVTQSPTHLIKTRGQQVTLRCSPKSGHDTVSWYQQALGQGPQFIFQYYEEEERQRGNFPDRFSGHQFPNYSSELNVNALLLGDSALYLCASSPDMYTEAFFGQGTRLTVV.

This sequence joins TRBV4-3 and TRBJ2-5; 13 bases agree with TRBD2. After removal of 0 bases from V and 3 bases from J, the junction contained 7 bases not matched to a gene. The CDR3 runs to 18 residues. Germline-derived CDR1 and CDR2 are LGHNA and YSLEER. The CDR3 nucleotides are TGCGCCAGCAGCCAAGATCGGGGGACTAGCGGGATTGAAGAGACCCAGTACTTC. Amino acid sequence: CASSQDRGTSGIEETQYF.

Concerning this clone itself: A read error may produce the germline difference seen at one junction end. The CDR3: CSIEREGRNEQYF. The CDR3 coding sequence is TGCAGCATTGAGCGGGAGGGCCGCAACGAGCAGTACTTC. The chain carries TRBV29-1 and TRBJ2-7; the match to TRBD2 covers 10 bases. Germline values: CDR1 SQVTM, CDR2 ANQGSEA. CDR3 size: 13 residues.

V and J are TRBV27 and TRBJ2-5, with D maybe TRBD2 (6 bases). The germline V gene has CDR1 MNHEY and CDR2 SMNVEV (reference sequence). Trimming removed 7 bases from V and 5 bases from J, with 17 bases in between. The CDR3 covers 14 residues. CDR3 sequence reads: CASNTREDSETQYF. CDR3 sequence (DNA): TGTGCCAGCAACACAAGGGAGGATTCGGAGACCCAGTACTTC.

V and J are TRBV29-1 and TRBJ2-1, with 12 bases lining up with TRBD2. Looked up from germline, CDR1 is SQVTM and CDR2 is ANQGSEA. V lost 6 bases, J lost 9 bases, and 3 bases stayed unmatched. This CDR3 is built from 12 residues. This CDR3 is CSVLAGGFEQFF. DNA for the CDR3: TGCAGCGTCCTAGCGGGAGGGTTTGAGCAGTTCTTC.

This clone was seen once. This chain joins TRBV9 and TRBJ2-5; possibly TRBD2 for D (6 bases). Trimming shortened V by 3 bases and J by 2 bases, and 17 bases separated the two germline ends. The V gene's germline CDR1 is SGDLS and CDR2 YYNGEE. This CDR3 has 16 amino acids. CDR3 sequence (DNA): TGTGCCAGCAGCGGACGATTTGACGGACTACAAGAGACCCAGTACTTC. Amino acids: CASSGRFDGLQETQYF.